These 26 T cell receptor beta chains came from one sample sequenced in a study of post-analysis software for immune sequencing data. Broader study findings: Included in a set of a few TRBV segments more frequent in patients than controls were TRBV5-6, TRBV5-1 and TRBV20-1.

Unique molecular identifiers tagged the TCR beta cDNA libraries. MiXCR was run by TCRdb on the PCR reads, yielding one entry per CDR3 protein. The sample gives some 370,000 distinct CDR3 sequences, less than 35% of which show up once; 13% is in the top ten. Their recognized antigens are unknown. The sample taken for sequencing was blood. The receptors stem from a girl aged 10 to 17 with multiple sclerosis.

The rearrangement uses TRBV3-1 and TRBJ2-1; 7 positions match TRBD1. The J segment lost 0 bases and the V segment lost 2 bases, leaving 4 bases of the junction unmatched. Germline assignment: CDR1 LGHDT and CDR2 YNNKEL (reference sequence). The CDR3 contains 16 residues. In DNA form, the CDR3 reads TGTGCCAGCAGCCAAAACAGGGGAAGCTCCTACAATGAGCAGTTCTTC. It translates to CASSQNRGSSYNEQFF.

This clonotype has a count of ten or more. The chain recombines TRBV20-1 with TRBJ2-7, with D perhaps given as TRBD1 or TRBD2 (5 bases each). Trimming took off 1 base at V and 7 bases at J, with 14 bases between the two ends. Looked up from germline, CDR1 is DFQATT and CDR2 is SNEGSKA (reference sequence). The length of the CDR3 is 13 residues. CDR3 DNA: TGCAGTGCTAGAGTGGGGGAGCCCAGGGAGCAGTACTTC. Translation gives CSARVGEPREQYF.

This clonotype was observed a handful of times. V usage is TRBV28 and J usage is TRBJ2-7, with TRBD1 identical over 9 bases. The germline CDR1 and CDR2 sequences are MDHEN and SYDVKM. V gave up 2 bases and J gave up 3 bases; unmatched junction bases: 8. CDR3 length equals 16 residues. The CDR3 protein is CASSLGRGQGDYEQYF. The CDR3 DNA reads as TGTGCCAGCAGTTTAGGACGGGGACAGGGAGACTACGAGCAGTACTTC.

As for this clonotype: This could be a read error, since a much larger clone is one nucleotide away. The chain employs TRBV4-1 and TRBJ2-5, with no clear D. Germline V CDR1 and CDR2: MGHRA, YSYEKL. V dropped 4 bases and J dropped 7 bases, with 16 bases sitting between them. CDR3 length equals 14 residues. CDR3 sequence: CASSPYQDLGTQYF. CDR3 DNA: TGCGCCAGCAGCCCCTACCAAGATCTAGGGACCCAGTACTTC.

This clonotype came up a few times. This chain links TRBV20-1 with TRBJ2-7; 7 bases are shared with TRBD1. Germline CDR1 DFQATT, CDR2 SNEGSKA (reference sequence). The trim removed 6 bases at V and 1 base at J, leaving 6 bases unmatched. The CDR3 contains 13 residues. The chain's CDR3 is CSAEGTASYEQYF. As DNA, the CDR3 is TGCAGTGCAGAAGGGACAGCATCCTACGAGCAGTACTTC.

The rearrangement links TRBV4-1 to TRBJ2-7; D may be TRBD2 (6 bases). Germline lookup yields CDR1 MGHRA and CDR2 YSYEKL. The CDR3 consists of 14 residues. V lost 2 bases and J lost 2, with 10 bases in between. The CDR3: CASSQTRDTYEQYF. CDR3 nucleotide sequence: TGCGCCAGCAGCCAAACGCGGGATACCTACGAGCAGTACTTC.

This chain uses TRBV7-2 with TRBJ1-5; D not certain. Trimming took 1 base from V and 4 from J, leaving 20 bases between them. Germline values: CDR1 SGHTA, CDR2 FQGNSA. This CDR3 comprises 18 residues. The CDR3 protein is CASSLEFRRTVPNQPQHF. The DNA for the CDR3 is TGTGCCAGCAGCTTAGAGTTTCGGCGGACGGTACCTAATCAGCCCCAGCATTTT.

A few counts support this clonotype. The J gene is TRBJ1-1, the V gene TRBV20-1; the D is unclear. Germline CDR1 and CDR2: DFQATT and SNEGSKA (reference sequence). With 1 base removed from V and 5 bases from J, the gap between germline ends came to 20 bases. This CDR3 contains 16 residues. CDR3 sequence: CSARGSPPFTRTEAFF. CDR3 DNA sequence: TGCAGTGCTAGAGGGTCTCCGCCTTTCACGAGGACTGAAGCTTTCTTT.

This chain links TRBV5-1 with TRBJ2-5, with a possible D match to TRBD2 (6 bases). The germline gives CDR1 SGHRS, CDR2 YFSETQ. V shed 0 bases and J shed 2 bases, with 8 bases lying between them. The CDR3 has 14 amino acids. CDR3 residues: CASSLVGRQETQYF. The CDR3 DNA reads as TGCGCCAGCAGCTTGGTCGGGAGACAAGAGACCCAGTACTTC.

This clonotype was detected a few times. This chain links TRBV5-1 with TRBJ1-2; the D gene is possibly TRBD1 (6 bases). There are 13 residues in the CDR3. V was clipped by 4 bases and J by 8 bases, with 15 bases between them. CDR1 is SGHRS and CDR2 is YFSETQ in the germline V gene. The CDR3 DNA is TGCGCCAGCAGCCACAGGGAAGGATACGGCTACACCTTC. It is translated as CASSHREGYGYTF.

The rearrangement links TRBV4-1 to TRBJ2-3, with 8 nucleotides matching TRBD2. J was trimmed by 6 bases and V by 1 base; bases with no gene match: 12. The CDR3 runs 17 residues. CDR1 and CDR2 (germline): MGHRA, YSYEKL. CDR3 amino acids: CASSQAPGLARGDTQYF. The CDR3 DNA follows: TGCGCCAGCAGCCAAGCCCCAGGACTAGCCCGCGGGGATACGCAGTATTTT.

The rearrangement uses TRBV5-1 and TRBJ2-7; 7 bases are shared with TRBD1. V lost 3 bases and J lost 5; bases outside the gene matches: 11. The CDR3 runs to 15 residues. Germline-derived CDR1 and CDR2 are SGHRS and YFSETQ. CDR3 in amino acids: CASSWETGWGNEQYF. The CDR3 DNA is TGCGCCAGCAGCTGGGAGACAGGGTGGGGTAACGAGCAGTACTTC.

The table lists this clonotype with a few counts. The chain recombines TRBV7-2 with TRBJ2-7; 7 bases fit TRBD1. Germline CDR1 reads SGHTA; CDR2 reads FQGNSA. V trimming: 5 bases; J trimming: 6 bases; junction bases outside the gene matches: 7. The CDR3 contains 13 residues. The CDR3 DNA reads TGTGCCAGCAGCGTCCGGGACAGAAGCGAGCAGTACTTC. Amino acids: CASSVRDRSEQYF.

The chain uses TRBV27 and TRBJ2-5, with 14 bases lining up with TRBD2. The DNA end lines up better with TRBJ2-7; the J call may be wrong. The CDR3 runs 15 residues. Germline loops: CDR1 MNHEY, CDR2 SMNVEV (reference sequence). CDR3 DNA sequence: TGTGCCAGCAGATTGATGACTAGCGGGGGGGGCGAGCAGTACTTC. This translates into CASRLMTSGGGEQYF.

The rearrangement uses TRBV12-3 or TRBV12-4 and TRBJ2-3; the match to TRBD1 covers 8 bases. This CDR3 contains 15 residues. The V gene end was trimmed by 6 bases and the J gene end by 1 base; junction bases not matched to a gene: 6. This CDR3 reads CASRDTGGRTDTQYF. DNA for the CDR3: TGTGCCAGCAGAGATACAGGGGGTCGCACAGATACGCAGTATTTT.

This clonotype was seen ten or more times. The chain links TRBV2 to TRBJ1-2; maybe TRBD1 (6 bases). In germline, CDR1 is SNHLY, CDR2 FYNNEI. V was cut by 3 bases and J by 5 bases, with 10 bases left in between. The CDR3 extends over 13 amino acids. Here the CDR3 DNA reads TGTGCCAGCAGTGAGAGACAGGTTTATGGCTACACCTTC. It specifies CASSERQVYGYTF. Using reference TRBV2 and TRBJ1-2 for the parts outside the CDR3, the full variable domain is EPEVTQTPSHQVTQMGQEVILRCVPISNHLYFYWYRQILGQKVEFLVSFYNNEISEKSEIFDDQFSVERPDGSNFTLKIRSTKLEDSAMYFCASSERQVYGYTFGSGTRLTVV.

The DNA for the CDR3 is TGCGCCAGCAGCCGGGACAGGGGGTCAAACGGGGAGACCCAGTACTTC. This translates into CASSRDRGSNGETQYF. The chain couples TRBV4-3 to TRBJ2-5, with 11 positions matching TRBD1. CDR1 is LGHNA, CDR2 YSLEER, per germline. The CDR3 is 16 residues long. The V gene end was trimmed by 4 bases and the J gene end by 5 bases; junction bases not matched to a gene: 9.

This clonotype occurred a few times. The chain is built from TRBV6-5 and TRBJ2-7; 7 bases map to TRBD2. Per the germline V gene, CDR1 is MNHEY and CDR2 is SVGAGI. The trim removed 2 bases at V and 1 base at J, leaving 2 bases unmatched. This CDR3 region has 14 residues. This CDR3 reads CASSYRLASYEQYF. CDR3 DNA sequence: TGTGCCAGCAGTTACCGACTAGCTTCCTACGAGCAGTACTTC.

This clonotype was seen repeatedly, ten times or more. This chain connects TRBV25-1 to TRBJ2-1, with TRBD2 matching 8 bases. V shed 2 bases and J 2 bases; nucleotides not matched to a gene: 2. The CDR3 totals 15 residues. The V gene's germline CDR1 is MGHDK and CDR2 SYGVNS. In DNA form, the CDR3 reads TGTGCCAGCAGTGAAACGGGGGGGGCCTACAATGAGCAGTTCTTC. Residues: CASSETGGAYNEQFF. The variable domain in full, with the rest retrieved from reference TRBV25-1 and TRBJ2-1, is EADIYQTPRYLVIGTGKKITLECSQTMGHDKMYWYQQDPGMELHLIHYSYGVNSTEKGDLSSESTVSRIRTEHFPLTLESARPSHTSQYLCASSETGGAYNEQFFGPGTRLTVL.

The chain has TRBV12-3 or TRBV12-4 and TRBJ2-5; possibly TRBD2 for D (5 bases). The J call may not be correct, given that the DNA end is closer to TRBJ2-7. CDR3 length equals 13 residues. In DNA form, the CDR3 reads TGTGCCAGCAGGTGGGATCGGGGTGGCGAGCAGTACTTC. Translated, it gives CASRWDRGGEQYF.

In the case of this clonotype: One end of the junction is discordant with germline, which a read error may explain. This rearrangement joins TRBV12-3 or TRBV12-4 to TRBJ2-7; TRBD2 matches 9 bases. Gene TRBJ2-4 matches the end of the DNA better, so the J call may be wrong. The CDR3 has 14 amino acids. The CDR3 region has the DNA TGTGCCAACAGTTCGCGGGGGGGGAGGAACATTCAGTACTTC. As protein: CANSSRGGRNIQYF.

The V call is TRBV3-1, the J call TRBJ1-1; D ambiguous. The CDR3 runs 15 residues. Trimming left V 4 bases short and J 1 base short, with 13 bases between. Germline V CDR1 and CDR2: LGHDT, YNNKEL (reference sequence). CDR3 DNA: TGTGCCAGCAGCCCTCTGCCGAGCGGGAACACTGAAGCTTTCTTT. Amino acid sequence: CASSPLPSGNTEAFF.

This chain connects TRBV7-3 to TRBJ2-1; 12 bases match TRBD2. V lost 0 bases, J lost 8 bases, and 8 bases stayed unmatched. The CDR3 contains 17 residues. Germline values: CDR1 SGHTA, CDR2 FQGTGA. CDR3 amino acids: CASSLTASGGASDEQFF. DNA for the CDR3: TGTGCCAGCAGCTTAACGGCTAGCGGGGGGGCCAGCGATGAGCAGTTCTTC. Full variable domain (missing parts from reference TRBV7-3 and TRBJ2-1): GAGVSQTPSNKVTEKGKYVELRCDPISGHTALYWYRQSLGQGPEFLIYFQGTGAADDSGLPNDRFFAVRPEGSVSTLKIQRTERGDSAVYLCASSLTASGGASDEQFFGPGTRLTVL.

This clonotype was counted only a few times. The chain combines TRBV12-3 or TRBV12-4 with TRBJ2-5, with D possibly TRBD2 on 6 matching bases. This CDR3 is built from 14 residues. Between the trimmed V and J ends, which lost 6 bases and 5 bases, there was a span of 16 bases. In DNA form, the CDR3 reads TGTGCCAGCAGGGCGGGGAAACAAGGCGAGACCCAGTACTTC. This gives the protein CASRAGKQGETQYF.

This clonotype has just one count. This sequence joins TRBV3-1 and TRBJ1-3; D is unresolved. V dropped 1 base and J dropped 4 bases, with 5 bases sitting between them. The germline V gene has CDR1 LGHDT and CDR2 YNNKEL (reference sequence). The CDR3 length is 13 residues. Here the CDR3 DNA reads TGTGCCAGCAGCCAAGGAGAGGGAAACACCATATATTTT. The encoded protein is CASSQGEGNTIYF.

This clonotype was detected only a few times. The chain uses TRBV7-9 and TRBJ2-2; D is possibly TRBD1 (6 bases). Germline V gives CDR1 SEHNR, CDR2 FQNEAQ (reference sequence). The CDR3 runs to 15 residues. Between the trimmed V and J ends, which lost 5 bases and 5 bases, there was a span of 15 bases. The CDR3 reads CASSPQGEVTGELFF. The CDR3, as DNA: TGTGCCAGCAGCCCACAGGGTGAGGTTACCGGGGAGCTGTTTTTT.